These 12 T cell receptor beta chains were all obtained from the same sample, sequenced in a study of PD-L1 blockade in urothelial cancer. TCRdb's table, derived via immunoSEQ multiplex PCR, lists solely in-frame clones and lacks some. Among 95,000 or so clones listed, about nine tenths were seen once. Noted time point: pretreatment peripheral blood. The sample in question was PBMCs, obtained around atezolizumab (anti-PD-L1) treatment. The receptors here all came from a man in his fifties or sixties with urothelial cancer.

The sample holds a few counts of this clone. V is TRBV2 and J is TRBJ1-1; D possibly corresponds to TRBD1 (6 bases). Trimming stripped 6 bases from V and 3 bases from J, with 14 bases between. The CDR3 has 14 residues. The germline V gene has CDR1 SNHLY and CDR2 FYNNEI. The CDR3 here is CASRGPQGYTEAFF. The CDR3 coding sequence is TGTGCCAGCAGGGGTCCTCAGGGGTACACTGAAGCTTTCTTT.

The chain combines TRBV30 with TRBJ2-1, with TRBD1 identical over 7 bases. After removal of 2 bases from V and 4 bases from J, the junction contained 11 bases not matched to a gene. Germline CDR1 reads GTSNPN; CDR2 reads SVGIG (reference sequence). This CDR3 region has 16 residues. The CDR3 DNA sequence: TGTGCCTGGAGTCCCACTAGGGGGCGCCGGTACAATGAGCAGTTCTTC. It codes for CAWSPTRGRRYNEQFF. Supplemented by reference TRBV30 and TRBJ2-1, the full variable domain reads SQTIHQWPATLVQPVGSPLSLECTVEGTSNPNLYWYRQAAGRGLQLLFYSVGIGQISSEVPQNLSASRPQDRQFILSSKKLLLSDSGFYLCAWSPTRGRRYNEQFFGPGTRLTVL.

This chain uses TRBV5-1 with TRBJ2-7; TRBD2 might be the D (5 bases). CDR1 and CDR2 from the germline V gene are SGHRS and YFSETQ. This CDR3 has 15 residues. Trimming left V 4 bases short and J 2 bases short, with 16 bases between. The CDR3 loop reads CASSVSTGEAYEQYF. CDR3 DNA: TGCGCCAGCAGCGTCTCGACCGGGGAAGCCTACGAGCAGTACTTC. Full variable domain (rest looked up from reference TRBV5-1 and TRBJ2-7): KAGVTQTPRYLIKTRGQQVTLSCSPISGHRSVSWYQQTPGQGLQFLFEYFSETQRNKGNFPGRFSGRQFSNSRSEMNVSTLELGDSALYLCASSVSTGEAYEQYFGPGTRLTVT.

This rearrangement joins TRBV2 to TRBJ1-2, with D possibly matching TRBD1 (6 bases). Trimming cost V 5 bases and J 4 bases, with 11 bases left between them. The CDR3 is made up of 13 amino acids. The germline gives CDR1 SNHLY, CDR2 FYNNEI. CDR3 sequence reads: CASSPRGSYGYTF. DNA for the CDR3: TGTGCCAGCAGTCCGAGGGGGTCCTATGGCTACACCTTC.

V gene TRBV7-9 combines with J gene TRBJ2-3, with D possibly matching TRBD1 (5 bases). The CDR3 spans 15 residues. CDR1 SEHNR and CDR2 FQNEAQ come from the germline V gene (reference sequence). Trimming cost V 5 bases and J 4 bases, with 16 bases left between them. The DNA for the CDR3 is TGTGCCAGCAGCACCATGGGCCAGGGTGCAGATACGCAGTATTTT. Translating it yields CASSTMGQGADTQYF.

The chain employs TRBV11-2 and TRBJ2-7, with D possibly being TRBD2 (5 bases). This CDR3 has 14 amino acids. The germline V gene encodes CDR1 SGHAT and CDR2 FQNNGV. The ends were cut back, 6 bases at V and 3 bases at J, with 15 bases in the middle. CDR3 coding DNA: TGTGCCAGCAGATTATCGGAGGCCGTCTACGAGCAGTACTTC. This codes for CASRLSEAVYEQYF.

V gene TRBV7-9 combines with J gene TRBJ2-7; D not certain. Germline values: CDR1 SEHNR, CDR2 FQNEAQ (reference sequence). Trimming cost V 5 bases and J 6 bases, with 8 bases left between them. This CDR3 comprises 11 residues. The CDR3 coding sequence is TGTGCCAGCAGCGTGCCTAGCGAGCAGTACTTC. Protein sequence: CASSVPSEQYF.

The rearrangement links TRBV28 to TRBJ2-7; D remains unclear. V was cut by 7 bases and J by 8 bases, with 21 bases left in between. The CDR3 loop spans 14 amino acids. CDR1 and CDR2 from the germline V gene are MDHEN and SYDVKM. The CDR3 DNA is TGTGCCAGCACCCAGGCTGGGTTTCTATACCAGCAGTACTTC. Protein: CASTQAGFLYQQYF.

The chain has TRBV7-9 and TRBJ2-1; TRBD1 matches 7 bases. In germline, CDR1 is SEHNR, CDR2 FQNEAQ (reference sequence). V lost 5 bases and J lost 6; bases outside the gene matches: 4. The CDR3 has 13 amino acids. The CDR3 here is CASSPGTVNEQFF. The CDR3 region has the DNA TGTGCCAGCAGCCCCGGGACAGTCAATGAGCAGTTCTTC.

The gene calls are TRBV5-4 and TRBJ1-2, with D uncertain. The CDR3 runs to 14 residues. The germline V gene encodes CDR1 SGHNT and CDR2 YYREEE (reference sequence). V was pared by 6 bases and J by 8 bases, with 20 bases between. The CDR3 here is CASNLRGGKAGYTF. CDR3 DNA sequence: TGTGCCAGCAACCTCCGGGGAGGGAAGGCCGGCTACACCTTC.

This chain connects TRBV23-1 to TRBJ2-6; D remains unclear. TRBV23-1 is noted as an ORF with a role that remains uncertain. V was cut by 11 bases and J by 4 bases, with 6 bases left in between. The CDR3 extends over 11 amino acids. CDR3 protein: CAPSGANVLTF. The CDR3 bases are TGCGCCCCCTCCGGGGCCAACGTCCTGACTTTC.

This clone has a single count. The genes are TRBV7-2 and TRBJ1-4, with D tentatively TRBD1 (6 bases). This CDR3 is built from 15 residues. V was trimmed by 4 bases and J by 4 bases, leaving 13 bases between them. Germline CDR1 is SGHTA and CDR2 is FQGNSA. CDR3 DNA sequence: TGTGCCAGCAGCTCCGTGGGGGGGCTTAATGAAAAACTGTTTTTT. Amino acid sequence: CASSSVGGLNEKLFF.